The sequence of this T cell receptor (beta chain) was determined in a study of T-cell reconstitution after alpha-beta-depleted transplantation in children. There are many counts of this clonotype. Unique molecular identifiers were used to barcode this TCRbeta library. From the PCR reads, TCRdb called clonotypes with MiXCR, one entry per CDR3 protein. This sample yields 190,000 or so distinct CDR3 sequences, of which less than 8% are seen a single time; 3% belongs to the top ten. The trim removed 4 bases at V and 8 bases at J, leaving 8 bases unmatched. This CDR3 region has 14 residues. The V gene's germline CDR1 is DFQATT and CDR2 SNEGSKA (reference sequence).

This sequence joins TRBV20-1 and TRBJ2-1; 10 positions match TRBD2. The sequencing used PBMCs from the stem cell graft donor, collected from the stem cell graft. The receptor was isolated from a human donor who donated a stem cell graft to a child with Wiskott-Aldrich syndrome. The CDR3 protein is CSATSGSVGDEQFF. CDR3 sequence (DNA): TGCAGTGCTACTAGCGGGAGCGTGGGTGATGAGCAGTTCTTC.